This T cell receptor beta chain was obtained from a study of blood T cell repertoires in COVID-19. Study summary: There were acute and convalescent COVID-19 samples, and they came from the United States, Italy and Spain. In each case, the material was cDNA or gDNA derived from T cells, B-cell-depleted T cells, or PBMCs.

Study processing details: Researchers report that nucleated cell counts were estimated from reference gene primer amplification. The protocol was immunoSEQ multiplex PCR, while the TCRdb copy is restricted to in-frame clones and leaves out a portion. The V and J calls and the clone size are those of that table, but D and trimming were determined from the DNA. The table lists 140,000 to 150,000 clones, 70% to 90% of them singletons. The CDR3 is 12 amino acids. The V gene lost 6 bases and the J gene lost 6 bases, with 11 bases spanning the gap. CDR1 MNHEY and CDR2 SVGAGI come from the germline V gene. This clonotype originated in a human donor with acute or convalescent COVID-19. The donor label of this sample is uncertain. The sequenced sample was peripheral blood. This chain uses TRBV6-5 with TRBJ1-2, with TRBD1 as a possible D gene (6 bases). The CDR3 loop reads CASRTDRNGYTF. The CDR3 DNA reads TGTGCCAGCAGGACGGACAGAAATGGCTACACCTTC.